One sample yielded the 25 T cell receptor beta chains listed below, sequenced in a study of blood T cell repertoires in COVID-19. The table came from immunoSEQ multiplex PCR; TCRdb's copy has only in-frame clones and leaves some out. The sample has about 180,000 clones; about 78% are singletons. The sample taken for sequencing was PBMCs or T cells enriched from blood (not recorded which). The receptors were gathered from a woman between 50 and 59 years old who had recovered from COVID-19.

The genes are TRBV24-1 and TRBJ1-2, with a possible D match to TRBD1 (5 bases). This CDR3 spans 13 amino acids. The germline CDR1 and CDR2 sequences are KGHDR and SFDVKD. Trimming stripped 5 bases from V and 5 bases from J, with 11 bases between. The chain's CDR3 is CATSVSGTYGYTF. CDR3 nucleotides: TGTGCCACCAGTGTTAGCGGGACGTATGGCTACACCTTC.

The genes are TRBV28 and TRBJ2-1, with 14 bases lining up with TRBD2. Germline-derived CDR1 and CDR2 are MDHEN and SYDVKM. V shed 5 bases and J 4 bases; nucleotides not matched to a gene: 10. This CDR3 contains 18 residues. CDR3 coding DNA: TGTGCCAGCAGTACATCAGGGACTAGCGGGAGCGTTTACAATGAGCAGTTCTTC. The encoded protein is CASSTSGTSGSVYNEQFF. The full variable domain, rest sourced from reference TRBV28 and TRBJ2-1, is DVKVTQSSRYLVKRTGEKVFLECVQDMDHENMFWYRQDPGLGLRLIYFSYDVKMKEKGDIPEGYSVSREKKERFSLILESASTNQTSMYLCASSTSGTSGSVYNEQFFGPGTRLTVL.

The V call is TRBV7-9, the J call TRBJ2-2, with 7 bases lining up with TRBD2. The CDR3 covers 18 residues. J lost 6 bases, V lost 4 bases, and 17 bases had no gene match. Germline lookup yields CDR1 SEHNR and CDR2 FQNEAQ (reference sequence). DNA of the CDR3: TGTGCCAGCAGCTCCTCAGGCGTCGGGACTACCTTATCCGGGGAGCTGTTTTTT. Translation: CASSSSGVGTTLSGELFF.

V is TRBV5-1 and J is TRBJ2-1; D gene uncertain. Germline V CDR1 and CDR2: SGHRS, YFSETQ. Trimming pared 0 bases from V and 4 bases from J, leaving 8 bases between. This CDR3 region has 14 residues. The CDR3 nucleotides are TGCGCCAGCAGCTTGGTGGCGGTTTACAATGAGCAGTTCTTC. Translating it yields CASSLVAVYNEQFF.

The genes are TRBV7-8 and TRBJ2-3; TRBD2 is a possible D gene (7 bases). Trimming took off 5 bases at V and 0 bases at J, with 15 bases between the two ends. The germline gives CDR1 SGHVS, CDR2 FQNEAQ. The length of the CDR3 is 16 residues. The CDR3 sequence is CASSPRAGASTDTQYF. The CDR3 DNA is TGTGCCAGCAGCCCGAGGGCGGGGGCGAGCACAGATACGCAGTATTTT.

This rearrangement joins TRBV27 to TRBJ2-7; the match to TRBD2 covers 7 bases. In germline, CDR1 is MNHEY, CDR2 SMNVEV (reference sequence). CDR3 length equals 18 residues. With V trimmed by 7 bases and J by 4 bases, 22 bases remained unmatched. The CDR3: CASNYRLIRTSLAYEQYF. The CDR3 DNA follows: TGTGCCAGCAATTATAGGTTAATCCGGACTAGTTTGGCGTACGAGCAGTACTTC.

This chain's CDR3 is CASSPGGNQPQHF. CDR3 coding DNA: TGTGCCAGCAGCCCAGGGGGCAATCAGCCCCAGCATTTT. V and J are TRBV6-5 and TRBJ1-5; D is possibly TRBD1 (6 bases). V lost 6 bases and J lost 2, with 8 bases in between. Germline assignment: CDR1 MNHEY and CDR2 SVGAGI. This CDR3 contains 13 residues.

This clone came up many times. The CDR3 bases are TGTGCCAGCAGCTTACGTTCTCCGGGGGCGGGACAGGGAGAAAACATTCAGTACTTC. Residues: CASSLRSPGAGQGENIQYF. The chain employs TRBV7-2 and TRBJ2-4; TRBD1 matches 9 bases. Germline trimming cut 2 bases from V and 5 bases from J; bases unmatched to any gene: 16. CDR1 and CDR2 from the germline V gene are SGHTA and FQGNSA. This CDR3 contains 19 residues. The full variable domain, rest sourced from reference TRBV7-2 and TRBJ2-4, is GAGVSQSPSNKVTEKGKDVELRCDPISGHTALYWYRQSLGQGLEFLIYFQGNSAPDKSGLPSDRFSAERTGGSVSTLTIQRTQQEDSAVYLCASSLRSPGAGQGENIQYFGAGTRLSVL.

The chain combines TRBV5-1 with TRBJ2-1; perhaps TRBD2 as D (6 bases). The CDR3 covers 13 residues. V lost 3 bases and J 6 bases, leaving 10 bases between the germline ends. Germline CDR1 reads SGHRS; CDR2 reads YFSETQ. In DNA form, the CDR3 reads TGCGCCAGCAGCTCTCCCGGGGGCAATGAGCAGTTCTTC. Encoded protein: CASSSPGGNEQFF.

The rearrangement joins TRBV3-1 (or the pseudogene TRBV3-2) to TRBJ2-5, with 7 bases fitting TRBD2. Looked up from germline, CDR1 is LGHDT and CDR2 is YNNKEL (reference sequence). This CDR3 comprises 12 residues. V dropped 7 bases and J dropped 7; count of bases not matched to a gene: 6. As DNA, the CDR3 is TGTGCCAGCAAACCCCCGGGGGGGACCCAGTACTTC. It translates to CASKPPGGTQYF.

The gene calls are TRBV28 and TRBJ1-5, with D unresolved. Between the trimmed V and J ends, which lost 2 bases and 3 bases, there was a span of 8 bases. CDR3 length: 14 amino acids. Germline CDR1 and CDR2: MDHEN and SYDVKM. The CDR3, as DNA: TGTGCCAGCAGTTTAACGGGATTCAATCAGCCCCAGCATTTT. Encoded protein: CASSLTGFNQPQHF.

The chain couples TRBV5-1 to TRBJ2-7, with 7 bases fitting TRBD1. The length of the CDR3 is 16 residues. Germline CDR1 SGHRS, CDR2 YFSETQ. Losses at the gene ends were 0 bases for V and 4 bases for J; bases not matched to a gene: 10. The CDR3 DNA is TGCGCCAGCAGCTTGGCCCCGGGGACAGTAGTGTACGAGCAGTACTTC. This translates into CASSLAPGTVVYEQYF. Full variable domain (rest looked up from reference TRBV5-1 and TRBJ2-7): KAGVTQTPRYLIKTRGQQVTLSCSPISGHRSVSWYQQTPGQGLQFLFEYFSETQRNKGNFPGRFSGRQFSNSRSEMNVSTLELGDSALYLCASSLAPGTVVYEQYFGPGTRLTVT.

This rearrangement joins TRBV11-2 to TRBJ2-1; D gene ambiguous. Germline CDR1 is SGHAT and CDR2 is FQNNGV. The CDR3 sequence is 13 residues long. V was cut by 0 bases and J by 13 bases, with 13 bases left in between. CDR3 amino acids: CASSLDRRLSQFF. The CDR3 DNA reads as TGTGCCAGCAGCTTAGATCGCCGTCTGAGTCAGTTCTTC.

The chain has TRBV7-9 and TRBJ1-2, with 9 bases that match TRBD1. The CDR3 length is 14 residues. In germline, CDR1 is SEHNR, CDR2 FQNEAQ (reference sequence). With V trimmed by 0 bases and J by 8 bases, 4 bases remained unmatched. The CDR3 nucleotides are TGTGCCAGCAGCTTAGCCGGGACAGGGAAGGGCTACACCTTC. Translating gives CASSLAGTGKGYTF.

The chain links TRBV20-1 to TRBJ1-2; D is undetermined. Germline V lookup: CDR1 DFQATT, CDR2 SNEGSKA (reference sequence). The CDR3 runs 10 residues. Trimming removed 1 base at V and 6 bases at J, with 3 bases between. CDR3 coding DNA: TGCAGTGCTAGAGTCAATGGCTACACCTTC. Its protein is CSARVNGYTF.

This clone was seen a handful of times. The genes are TRBV2 and TRBJ2-2, with D perhaps TRBD2 (6 bases). Germline V gene data show CDR1 as SNHLY and CDR2 as FYNNEI. The length of the CDR3 is 15 residues. The ends were cut back, 5 bases at V and 0 bases at J, with 10 bases in the middle. The CDR3 region has the DNA TGTGCCAGCAGTAAGGGGACTGCGAACACCGGGGAGCTGTTTTTT. Its translation is CASSKGTANTGELFF.

The V call is TRBV10-3, the J call TRBJ1-6, with D uncertain. Deletions cut 5 bases from V and 14 bases from J, with 16 bases between. This CDR3 has 13 amino acids. Germline assignment: CDR1 ENHRY and CDR2 SYGVKD. CDR3 in amino acids: CAISREGVAALHF. CDR3 DNA sequence: TGTGCCATCAGTCGTGAGGGCGTCGCGGCCCTCCACTTT.

V gene TRBV7-9 combines with J gene TRBJ1-2, with TRBD1 matching 7 bases. Germline loops: CDR1 SEHNR, CDR2 FQNEAQ (reference sequence). Trimming cost V 0 bases and J 8 bases; bases outside gene matches: 6. The length of the CDR3 is 14 residues. The DNA for the CDR3 is TGTGCCAGCAGCTTAGCAGGGGGCGCGGAGGGCTACACCTTC. Its translation: CASSLAGGAEGYTF.

The gene calls are TRBV9 and TRBJ2-1; 7 nucleotides line up with TRBD2. The CDR3 has 15 amino acids. The V gene's germline CDR1 is SGDLS and CDR2 YYNGEE. V shed 0 bases and J 3 bases; nucleotides not matched to a gene: 3. CDR3 nucleotide sequence: TGTGCCAGCAGCGTAGCGGCTAGCGGCTACAATGAGCAGTTCTTC. It specifies CASSVAASGYNEQFF.

The V gene is TRBV6-5, the J gene TRBJ1-2, with no clear D. Germline values: CDR1 MNHEY, CDR2 SVGAGI. Trimming shortened V by 6 bases and J by 3 bases, and 8 bases separated the two germline ends. The CDR3 sequence is 12 residues long. CDR3 in amino acids: CASRVGDYGYTF. The CDR3 DNA is TGTGCCAGCAGGGTAGGAGACTATGGCTACACCTTC.

The chain has TRBV7-2 and TRBJ1-5, with 9 bases matching TRBD1. Germline-derived CDR1 and CDR2 are SGHTA and FQGNSA. The CDR3 is 14 amino acids. V was pared by 7 bases and J by 4 bases, with 5 bases of the junction left unmatched. The CDR3 region has the DNA TGTGCCAGCACCCGGACAGGGGCGAATCAGCCCCAGCATTTT. This codes for CASTRTGANQPQHF.

This chain links TRBV5-5 with TRBJ2-7; 7 nucleotides agree with TRBD2. The CDR3 spans 15 residues. J gave up 4 bases and V 0 bases, and 7 bases lay outside the gene matches. Germline V gene sequence: CDR1 SGHKS, CDR2 YYEKEE (reference sequence). The CDR3 is CASSLGTSWAYEQYF. The CDR3 DNA is TGTGCCAGCAGCTTGGGGACTAGTTGGGCTTACGAGCAGTACTTC. Using reference TRBV5-5 and TRBJ2-7 for the parts outside the CDR3, the full variable domain is DAGVTQSPTHLIKTRGQQVTLRCSPISGHKSVSWYQQVLGQGPQFIFQYYEKEERGRGNFPDRFSARQFPNYSSELNVNALLLGDSALYLCASSLGTSWAYEQYFGPGTRLTVT.

The V call is TRBV30, the J call TRBJ2-1; TRBD2 is a possible D gene (5 bases). The CDR3 covers 11 residues. Trimming stripped 7 bases from V and 7 bases from J, with 11 bases between. Germline lookup yields CDR1 GTSNPN and CDR2 SVGIG (reference sequence). For the CDR3, the DNA is TGTGCCTACCGGACTTTTAATGAGCAGTTCTTC. Translating gives CAYRTFNEQFF.

V gene TRBV5-4 combines with J gene TRBJ2-1; 8 bases are shared with TRBD1. This CDR3 spans 16 amino acids. Germline CDR1 is SGHNT and CDR2 is YYREEE (reference sequence). After removal of 3 bases from V and 0 bases from J, the junction contained 5 bases not matched to a gene. The CDR3 spells CASSSWTGSSYNEQFF. The CDR3 DNA sequence: TGTGCCAGCAGCTCGTGGACAGGGAGCTCCTACAATGAGCAGTTCTTC.

The J gene is TRBJ1-4, the V gene TRBV9, with D tentatively TRBD1 (6 bases). From germline, CDR1 is SGDLS and CDR2 YYNGEE. This CDR3 has 15 amino acids. V lost 4 bases and J 10 bases, leaving 20 bases between the germline ends. This CDR3 reads CASSQVGGESPKLFF. The CDR3 region has the DNA TGTGCCAGCAGCCAAGTAGGGGGGGAGTCTCCAAAACTGTTTTTT.